The 7 T cell receptor beta chains presented below share a single source sample, sequenced in a study of T cell changes during pregnancy in multiple sclerosis. Repertoires were generated with immunoSEQ multiplex PCR, while TCRdb's copy carries only in-frame clones and drops some. The data contain approximately 100,000 clones, approximately 94% of them singletons. The sequencing here drew on peripheral blood, taken before pregnancy. Every receptor here comes from a female donor with multiple sclerosis, enrolled in a pregnancy study.

This chain links TRBV9 with TRBJ2-2, with 7 nucleotides matching TRBD1. This CDR3 is 15 amino acids long. Trimming at V came to 5 bases and at J to 1 base, leaving 5 bases not matched to a gene. Per the germline V gene, CDR1 is SGDLS and CDR2 is YYNGEE. Written as DNA, the CDR3 is TGTGCCAGCAGTAGGACAGGAATGAACACCGGGGAGCTGTTTTTT. Translating gives CASSRTGMNTGELFF.

This clone was picked up a small number of times. The genes are TRBV4-1 and TRBJ2-2; 12 bases are a match to TRBD1. Germline values: CDR1 MGHRA, CDR2 YSYEKL. The V gene end was trimmed by 4 bases and the J gene end by 5 bases; junction bases not matched to a gene: 8. The CDR3 consists of 17 residues. The CDR3 DNA reads as TGCGCCAGCAGCCTGGGGACAGGGGGCTTCGGGACCGGGGAGCTGTTTTTT. It codes for CASSLGTGGFGTGELFF.

The chain carries TRBV14 and TRBJ2-1, with 12 bases matching TRBD2. CDR3 length equals 16 residues. After removal of 3 bases from V and 4 bases from J, the junction contained 4 bases not matched to a gene. The germline V gene has CDR1 SGHDN and CDR2 FVKESK. CDR3 sequence reads: CASSHGLAGFYNEQFF. As DNA, the CDR3 is TGTGCCAGCAGCCACGGACTAGCGGGATTTTACAATGAGCAGTTCTTC.

The rearrangement joins TRBV6-5 to TRBJ1-4; D unclear. Trimming removed 4 bases at V and 4 bases at J, with 7 bases between. Germline lookup yields CDR1 MNHEY and CDR2 SVGAGI. CDR3 size: 13 residues. The CDR3 region has the DNA TGTGCCAGCAGTTTTACTATTAATGAAAAACTGTTTTTT. It is translated as CASSFTINEKLFF.

The chain is built from TRBV7-6 and TRBJ2-7; 7 positions agree with TRBD1. The J segment lost 6 bases and the V segment lost 5 bases, leaving 7 bases of the junction unmatched. The germline V gene encodes CDR1 SGHVS and CDR2 FNYEAQ. CDR3 size: 13 residues. The CDR3 region is CASSLDRVGEQYF. CDR3 sequence (DNA): TGTGCCAGCAGCCTAGACAGGGTGGGCGAGCAGTACTTC. Filled out from reference TRBV7-6 and TRBJ2-7, the complete variable domain reads GAGVSQSPRYKVTKRGQDVALRCDPISGHVSLYWYRQALGQGPEFLTYFNYEAQQDKSGLPNDRFSAERPEGSISTLTIQRTEQRDSAMYRCASSLDRVGEQYFGPGTRLTVT.

The chain has TRBV29-1 and TRBJ2-2; D gene ambiguous. With 4 bases removed from V and 0 bases from J, the gap between germline ends came to 9 bases. The CDR3 covers 14 residues. CDR1 is SQVTM and CDR2 is ANQGSEA in the germline V gene. This CDR3 reads CSVAPFANTGELFF. For the CDR3, the DNA is TGCAGCGTTGCCCCGTTCGCGAACACCGGGGAGCTGTTTTTT.

This rearrangement joins TRBV11-2 to TRBJ2-7, with a tentative D call TRBD1 (6 bases). Germline-derived CDR1 and CDR2 are SGHAT and FQNNGV. V was cut by 4 bases and J by 3 bases, with 19 bases left in between. The CDR3 consists of 16 residues. Here the CDR3 reads CASSSHRDMRFYEQYF. The CDR3 DNA follows: TGTGCCAGCAGCTCACACCGGGACATGCGTTTCTACGAGCAGTACTTC.